Listed below are T cell receptor beta chains from one sample, sequenced in a study of blood T cell repertoires in COVID-19. TCRdb keeps only in-frame clones here, not all; method: immunoSEQ multiplex PCR. The table shows about 220,000 clones, with 75% to 90% occurring only once. The specimen was peripheral blood. Receptors originate from a woman in her 70s with COVID-19, enrolled during active disease. CDR3s include the opening cysteine and the closing phenylalanine or tryptophan. The order of the fields is D gene, CDR3 length, V gene, CDR3 protein. A D gene is named only where the DNA matches it firmly.

D gene: -
CDR3 length: 13
V gene: TRBV30
CDR3 protein: CAWSVTGANVLTF

D gene: TRBD1
CDR3 length: 18
V gene: TRBV28
CDR3 protein: CASSLWGQGAFSGNTIYF

D gene: -
CDR3 length: 15
V gene: TRBV1
CDR3 protein: CTSSQANRHTGELFF

D gene: TRBD1
CDR3 length: 15
V gene: TRBV27
CDR3 protein: CASSRGTAKNSPLHF

D gene: -
CDR3 length: 13
V gene: TRBV2
CDR3 protein: CARGTSTNEKLFF

D gene: -
CDR3 length: 16
V gene: TRBV6-5
CDR3 protein: CASSYGQTGRDSPLHF

D gene: TRBD2
CDR3 length: 15
V gene: TRBV5-1
CDR3 protein: CASSLAGGDTDTQYF

D gene: -
CDR3 length: 13
V gene: TRBV10-1
CDR3 protein: CASSGRIGTEAFF

D gene: -
CDR3 length: 15
V gene: TRBV7-2
CDR3 protein: CASSLVSTTNEKLFF

D gene: TRBD1
CDR3 length: 15
V gene: TRBV2
CDR3 protein: CASIGDRGSYNEQFF

D gene: -
CDR3 length: 14
V gene: TRBV3-1/TRBV3-2
CDR3 protein: CASTPAGENYGYTF

D gene: -
CDR3 length: 11
V gene: TRBV30
CDR3 protein: CAWSVGGEQYF

D gene: -
CDR3 length: 12
V gene: TRBV5-6
CDR3 protein: CASTSGRDTQYF

D gene: -
CDR3 length: 17
V gene: TRBV18
CDR3 protein: CASSPTHSIMSIYGYTF

D gene: -
CDR3 length: 16
V gene: TRBV30
CDR3 protein: CAWSVLGGRIGYGYTF

D gene: -
CDR3 length: 12
V gene: TRBV7-9
CDR3 protein: CASSWSGDTQYF

D gene: -
CDR3 length: 14
V gene: TRBV18
CDR3 protein: CASSPQRFDNEQFF

D gene: TRBD1
CDR3 length: 13
V gene: TRBV12-3/TRBV12-4
CDR3 protein: CASSPGQGTEAFF

D gene: TRBD1
CDR3 length: 13
V gene: TRBV5-1
CDR3 protein: CASSTDRAHEQYF

D gene: -
CDR3 length: 14
V gene: TRBV5-1
CDR3 protein: CASSIGAFTDTQYF

D gene: TRBD1
CDR3 length: 15
V gene: TRBV6-6
CDR3 protein: CASKRRGGGTDTQYF

D gene: TRBD2
CDR3 length: 16
V gene: TRBV24-1
CDR3 protein: CATSDSGLAGRNEQFF

D gene: -
CDR3 length: 14
V gene: TRBV3-1/TRBV3-2
CDR3 protein: CASSQGFADSPLHF

D gene: TRBD2
CDR3 length: 17
V gene: TRBV9
CDR3 protein: CASSVGAGVSGANVLTF

D gene: -
CDR3 length: 14
V gene: TRBV7-2
CDR3 protein: CASSLETAQETQYF

D gene: -
CDR3 length: 16
V gene: TRBV5-1
CDR3 protein: CASSVEVRGNTGELFF

D gene: -
CDR3 length: 15
V gene: TRBV28
CDR3 protein: CASSPPKAMNTEAFF

D gene: -
CDR3 length: 14
V gene: TRBV21-1
CDR3 protein: CASSKGPGSQPQHF

D gene: TRBD2
CDR3 length: 14
V gene: TRBV5-1
CDR3 protein: CASSLRAGVYEQYF

D gene: -
CDR3 length: 18
V gene: TRBV27
CDR3 protein: CASSPLSQPGLHPYEQYF

D gene: -
CDR3 length: 15
V gene: TRBV7-2
CDR3 protein: CASSFGNNPYDGYTF

D gene: TRBD1
CDR3 length: 17
V gene: TRBV27
CDR3 protein: CASSLNSGQGPPGTQYF